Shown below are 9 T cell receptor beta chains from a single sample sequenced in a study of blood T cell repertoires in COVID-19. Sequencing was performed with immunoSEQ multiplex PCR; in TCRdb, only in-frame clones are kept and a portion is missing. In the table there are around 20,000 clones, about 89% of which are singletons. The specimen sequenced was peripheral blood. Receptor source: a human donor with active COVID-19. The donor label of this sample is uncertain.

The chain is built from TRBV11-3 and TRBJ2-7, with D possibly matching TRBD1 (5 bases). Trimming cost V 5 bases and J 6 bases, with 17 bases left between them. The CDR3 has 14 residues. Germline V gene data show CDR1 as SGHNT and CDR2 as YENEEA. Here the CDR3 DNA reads TGTGCCAGCAGCCTGGCCCCTCCACAGGCCGAGCAGTACTTC. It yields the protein CASSLAPPQAEQYF.

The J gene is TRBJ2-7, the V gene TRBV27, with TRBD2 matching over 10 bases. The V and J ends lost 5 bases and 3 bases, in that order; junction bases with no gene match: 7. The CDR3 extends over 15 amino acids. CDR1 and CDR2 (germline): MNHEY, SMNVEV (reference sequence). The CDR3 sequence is CASSRRTSGHYEQYF. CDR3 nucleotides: TGTGCCAGCAGTCGGCGGACTAGCGGCCACTACGAGCAGTACTTC.

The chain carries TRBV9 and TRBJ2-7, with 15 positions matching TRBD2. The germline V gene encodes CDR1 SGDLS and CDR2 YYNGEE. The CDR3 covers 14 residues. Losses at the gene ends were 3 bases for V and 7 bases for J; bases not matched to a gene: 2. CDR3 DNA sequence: TGTGCCAGCAGCGGAGGACTAGCGGGGGGGGAGCAGTACTTC. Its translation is CASSGGLAGGEQYF.

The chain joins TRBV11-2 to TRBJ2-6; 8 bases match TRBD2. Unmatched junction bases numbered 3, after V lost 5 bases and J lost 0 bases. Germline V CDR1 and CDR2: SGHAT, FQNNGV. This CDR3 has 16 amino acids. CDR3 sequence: CASSPGGGSGANVLTF. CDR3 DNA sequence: TGTGCCAGCAGCCCGGGGGGGGGCTCTGGGGCCAACGTCCTGACTTTC.

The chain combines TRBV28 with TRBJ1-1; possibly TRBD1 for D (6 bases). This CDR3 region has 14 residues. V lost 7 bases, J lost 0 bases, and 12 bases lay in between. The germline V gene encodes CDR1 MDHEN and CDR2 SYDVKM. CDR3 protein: CASTRDNLNTEAFF. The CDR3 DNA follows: TGTGCCAGCACCCGGGACAACCTGAACACTGAAGCTTTCTTT.

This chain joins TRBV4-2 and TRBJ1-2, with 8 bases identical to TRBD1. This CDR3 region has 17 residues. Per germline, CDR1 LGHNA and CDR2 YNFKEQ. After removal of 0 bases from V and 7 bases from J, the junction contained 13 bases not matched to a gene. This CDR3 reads CASSQELSTSGGSGYTF. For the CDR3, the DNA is TGTGCCAGCAGCCAAGAGTTGTCTACATCAGGGGGCAGTGGCTACACCTTC.

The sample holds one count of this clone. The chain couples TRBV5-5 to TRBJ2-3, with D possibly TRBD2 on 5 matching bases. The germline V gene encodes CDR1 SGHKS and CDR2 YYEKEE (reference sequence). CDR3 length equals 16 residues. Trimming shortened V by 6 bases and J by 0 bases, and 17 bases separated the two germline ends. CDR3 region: CASIEWVGGSTDTQYF. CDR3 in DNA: TGTGCCAGCATCGAATGGGTGGGCGGGAGCACAGATACGCAGTATTTT.

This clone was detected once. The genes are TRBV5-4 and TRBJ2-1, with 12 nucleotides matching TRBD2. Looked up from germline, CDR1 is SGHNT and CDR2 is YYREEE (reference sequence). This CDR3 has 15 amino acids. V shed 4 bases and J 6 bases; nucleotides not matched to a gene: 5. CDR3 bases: TGTGCCAGCAGCCTAGCGGGAGGGCCTGGCAATGAGCAGTTCTTC. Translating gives CASSLAGGPGNEQFF.

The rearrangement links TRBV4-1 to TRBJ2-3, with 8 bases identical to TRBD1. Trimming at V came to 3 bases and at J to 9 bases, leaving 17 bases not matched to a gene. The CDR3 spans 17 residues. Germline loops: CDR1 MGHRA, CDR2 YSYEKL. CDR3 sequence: CASSQTSPAGGAGTQYF. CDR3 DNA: TGCGCCAGCAGCCAGACCAGCCCCGCAGGGGGCGCGGGAACGCAGTATTTT.